This record concerns one TCR beta chain sequence. Data came from immunoSEQ multiplex PCR; TCRdb stores just in-frame clones and leaves some out. Of about 540,000 clones in the sample, around 78% were seen once. This record belongs to a study of shared T cell receptors in the human thymus. The CDR3 contains 16 residues. Germline lookup yields CDR1 WNHNN and CDR2 SYGVQD (reference sequence). V was shortened by 3 bases and J by 2 bases, with 16 bases between the two germline ends. The data were also submitted as part of a second study, on human thymus T cells. That paper adds: Thymic resections from corrective heart surgery supplied the tissue. Apparent skewing of V and J gene usage characterized both thymic and blood repertoires. As related research reported, thymic repertoires overlapped highly among unrelated individuals.

The specimen sequenced was thymocytes. The receptor was isolated from a boy younger than two with a congenital heart defect. The chain employs TRBV10-1 and TRBJ2-5; D remains ambiguous. The CDR3 region has the DNA TGCGCCAGCAGTGAAGGCGGCCGTCCCGGACAAGAGACCCAGTACTTC. Protein: CASSEGGRPGQETQYF.